The next 14 T cell receptor beta chains were all read from a single sample in a study of blood T cells in healthy people across ages. Then a second PCR, running roughly 7 to 11 cycles, was carried out with a sample-barcoded 5' primer and a J-beta primer mix. MiXCR, applied by TCRdb to the 5' RACE reads, yields one record per CDR3 protein. The sample yields hundreds of thousands of distinct CDR3 sequences, 58% seen once. Sequencing was done on a sample of blood. These receptors were obtained from a man aged 25 to 40 in good health.

Note on this clonotype: The junction shows a germline mismatch at one end, possibly a read error. This chain connects TRBV18 to TRBJ2-7, with no clear D. The end of the DNA is better explained by TRBJ2-5, so the J call may be wrong. Germline CDR1 KGHSH, CDR2 LQKENI. The CDR3 totals 12 residues. This CDR3 is CASPPREETQYF. The DNA for the CDR3 is TGTGCCAGCCCACCACGGGAAGAGACCCAGTACTTC.

The chain links TRBV2 to TRBJ2-3; TRBD2 matches 7 bases. The germline gives CDR1 SNHLY, CDR2 FYNNEI. J was trimmed by 0 bases and V by 10 bases; bases with no gene match: 19. The CDR3 is made up of 18 amino acids. CDR3 nucleotides: TGTGCCATCACCAGCCGCTTTGCGAGCGGGGATAGCACAGATACGCAGTATTTT. It specifies CAITSRFASGDSTDTQYF. The full variable domain, in which reference TRBV2 and TRBJ2-3 provide the parts outside the CDR3, is EPEVTQTPSHQVTQMGQEVILRCVPISNHLYFYWYRQILGQKVEFLVSFYNNEISEKSEIFDDQFSVERPDGSNFTLKIRSTKLEDSAMYFCAITSRFASGDSTDTQYFGPGTRLTVL.

This clonotype was seen a few times. J is TRBJ2-2 and V is TRBV11-3; D is ambiguous. V was cut by 5 bases and J by 13 bases, with 20 bases left in between. This CDR3 region has 14 residues. Germline-derived CDR1 and CDR2 are SGHNT and YENEEA. This CDR3 reads CASSPSRAAGALFF. The DNA for the CDR3 is TGTGCCAGCAGCCCAAGTCGAGCAGCTGGTGCGCTGTTTTTT.

V gene TRBV6-6 combines with J gene TRBJ1-5; D gene ambiguous. This CDR3 region has 13 residues. Trimming left V 7 bases short and J 3 bases short, with 10 bases between. Germline CDR1 MNHNY, CDR2 SVGAGI (reference sequence). The DNA of the CDR3 is TGTGCCAGCACACTGGCCCCCAATCAGCCCCAGCATTTT. Its protein is CASTLAPNQPQHF.

This clonotype was picked up a small number of times. The chain links TRBV27 to TRBJ2-7, with D tentatively TRBD2 (6 bases). This CDR3 has 14 residues. The V gene's germline CDR1 is MNHEY and CDR2 SMNVEV (reference sequence). V lost 8 bases, J lost 3 bases, and 17 bases lay in between. The CDR3 spells CASGIGGKNYEQYF. Here the CDR3 DNA reads TGTGCCAGCGGGATCGGCGGGAAAAACTACGAGCAGTACTTC.

The chain uses TRBV25-1 and TRBJ2-5; D gene ambiguous. The DNA matches TRBJ2-7 better at its end, which makes the J call doubtful. CDR1 is MGHDK, CDR2 SYGVNS, per germline. The CDR3 has 14 residues. The CDR3 DNA reads TGTGCCAGCAGTGAATTCCACCTAGCCTACGAGCAGTACTTC. Protein: CASSEFHLAYEQYF.

This clonotype came up once. The chain carries TRBV25-1 and TRBJ2-1, with TRBD2 matching over 7 bases. This CDR3 has 14 amino acids. The germline V gene has CDR1 MGHDK and CDR2 SYGVNS. The CDR3 is CATSQPGGIYEQFF. The CDR3 nucleotides read TGTGCAACCAGCCAACCGGGAGGTATATATGAGCAGTTCTTC.

This clonotype was seen a handful of times. The J gene is TRBJ2-3, the V gene TRBV9; D call uncertain. Trimming took off 6 bases at V and 6 bases at J, with 17 bases between the two ends. The CDR3 consists of 14 residues. Germline-derived CDR1 and CDR2 are SGDLS and YYNGEE. The CDR3, as DNA: TGTGCCAGCACGCCTAGACGGCTCTCCGATACGCAGTATTTT. As protein: CASTPRRLSDTQYF.

The chain couples TRBV2 to TRBJ1-1, with a possible D match to TRBD1 (5 bases). Trimming pared 6 bases from V and 10 bases from J, leaving 12 bases between. In germline, CDR1 is SNHLY, CDR2 FYNNEI. The CDR3 length is 11 residues. The CDR3 coding sequence is TGTGCCAGCAGGATCAGGGTAGGAGCTTTCTTT. Protein product: CASRIRVGAFF.

J is TRBJ2-7 and V is TRBV20-1, with D perhaps matching TRBD2 (5 bases). Per the germline V gene, CDR1 is DFQATT and CDR2 is SNEGSKA (reference sequence). CDR3 length equals 14 residues. V was clipped by 3 bases and J by 0 bases, with 12 bases between them. DNA for the CDR3: TGCAGTGCTAGGAAGGAGGCAAGCTCCTACGAGCAGTACTTC. It codes for CSARKEASSYEQYF.

This clonotype showed up many times. This chain links TRBV6-2 or TRBV6-3 with TRBJ2-5; D is unresolved. Per the germline V gene, CDR1 is MNHEY and CDR2 is SVGEGT. Deletions cut 7 bases from V and 2 bases from J, with 5 bases between. The CDR3 runs to 11 residues. CDR3 DNA sequence: TGTGCCAGCAAACGGCAAGAGACCCAGTACTTC. Translation gives CASKRQETQYF.

This clonotype was seen more than once but under ten times. The chain links TRBV4-2 to TRBJ2-4; no clear D gene. This CDR3 spans 12 amino acids. Trimming cost V 0 bases and J 10 bases, with 7 bases left between them. In germline, CDR1 is LGHNA, CDR2 YNFKEQ. CDR3 sequence (DNA): TGTGCCAGCAGCCAAGACGGAACAATTCAGTACTTC. Translating gives CASSQDGTIQYF.

This chain connects TRBV20-1 to TRBJ1-2, with no clear D. The CDR3 loop spans 17 amino acids. V lost 5 bases and J 5 bases, leaving 27 bases between the germline ends. Per germline, CDR1 DFQATT and CDR2 SNEGSKA (reference sequence). This chain's CDR3 is CSAPFSEAGPLGYGYTF. The DNA for the CDR3 is TGCAGTGCTCCCTTCTCGGAAGCAGGACCTTTGGGGTATGGCTACACCTTC.

This clonotype was seen a handful of times. The chain has TRBV7-2 and TRBJ2-7; TRBD1 aligns across 8 bases. The CDR3 is 16 residues long. The V and J ends lost 2 bases and 1 base, in that order; junction bases with no gene match: 7. Germline loops: CDR1 SGHTA, CDR2 FQGNSA. The CDR3 sequence is CASSLHQTGDSYEQYF. The DNA for the CDR3 is TGTGCCAGCAGCTTACACCAGACAGGGGATTCCTACGAGCAGTACTTC.